This TCR beta chain was recorded in a study of T-cell reconstitution after alpha-beta-depleted transplantation in children. The junction had 5 bases not matched to a gene; V was cut back by 4 bases and J by 4 bases. CDR3 length equals 14 residues. The germline V gene has CDR1 DFQATT and CDR2 SNEGSKA (reference sequence). Unique molecular identifiers were used in preparing the TCRbeta library. Each CDR3 protein gets one entry after TCRdb re-called the PCR reads with MiXCR. Altogether hundreds of thousands of distinct CDR3 sequences are present, roughly 10% being singletons, with the ten largest covering roughly 6.2%.

This sample comprised PBMCs from the stem cell graft donor, obtained from the stem cell graft. The genes are TRBV20-1 and TRBJ2-1; 9 positions match TRBD1. This TCR was sampled from a human donor who donated a stem cell graft to a child with acute lymphoblastic leukemia. The CDR3 nucleotides read TGCAGTGCTAAGGGGACAGGGCATTACAATGAGCAGTTCTTC. It yields the protein CSAKGTGHYNEQFF.